This entry concerns a single T cell receptor beta chain. Its specificity is unknown. This record belongs to a study of beta chain features in type 1 diabetes. The sequenced template was cDNA made from the entire isolated RNA. Method: immunoSEQ multiplex PCR; TCRdb's copy keeps in-frame clones and lacks some. The data hold hundreds of thousands of clones, with roughly 12% observed a single time. General observations from the study: TCRB CDR3 length was moderately but significantly reduced in all four CD4+ subsets of Type 1 diabetes patients.

Input material: naive CD4+ T cells from blood. This TCR was sampled from a man younger than 30 with type 1 diabetes.

CDR3 residues: CASSFSGGGNTQYF. DNA of the CDR3: TGTGCCAGCAGTTTTTCAGGGGGAGGAAATACGCAGTATTTT. The chain carries TRBV27 and TRBJ2-3; TRBD1 is a possible D gene (7 bases). The V gene's germline CDR1 is MNHEY and CDR2 SMNVEV (reference sequence). The CDR3 is 14 residues long. V was pared by 3 bases and J by 7 bases, with 14 bases between.